This T cell receptor beta chain was recovered during a study of blood T cell repertoires in COVID-19. Study-level information: Specimens from acute and convalescent COVID-19 originated in the United States, Italy and Spain. PBMCs, B-cell-depleted T cells, or T cells were the source of the cDNA or gDNA that made up the material.

In the authors' methods: Amplification of reference gene primers was used by the study to estimate nucleated cell counts. Clones were sequenced by immunoSEQ multiplex PCR, and TCRdb holds only the in-frame ones, with some missing. Clone size and the V and J calls come from that table; the DNA yielded D and trimming. The repertoire holds about 70,000 clones, 80% to 85% seen once, with roughly 14% in the top ten. The CDR3 totals 15 residues. The J segment lost 4 bases and the V segment lost 4 bases, leaving 7 bases of the junction unmatched. Germline V gene data show CDR1 as SNHLY and CDR2 as FYNNEI. Sequencing was performed on peripheral blood. This TCR derives from a man aged 80 or over with acute or convalescent COVID-19. The gene calls are TRBV2 and TRBJ1-2, with 9 bases lining up with TRBD1. In DNA form, the CDR3 reads TGTGCCAGCAGTGTCCCGGGACAGGGAAGCTATGGCTACACCTTC. Residues: CASSVPGQGSYGYTF.